This T cell receptor (beta chain) stems from a study of cytomegalovirus exposure and HLA in healthy donors. Study-wide points: Later analysis identified a missense DCLRE1C variant that was linked to TCR beta V- and J-gene trimming.

PCR primers comprised 60 Vbeta and 13 Jbeta primers. Only in-frame clones appear in the TCRdb table, and some are missing; sequencing was by immunoSEQ multiplex PCR. The data hold roughly 100,000 clones, with 66% observed a single time. About this clone: Antigen specificity is unknown.

The CDR3 sequence is 16 residues long. The germline V gene encodes CDR1 MGHRA and CDR2 YSYEKL. V lost 2 bases and J lost 4; bases outside the gene matches: 8. The source material was PBMCs. This sequence was found in a woman between 45 and 65 years old in good health and CMV-seronegative. The J gene is TRBJ2-1, the V gene TRBV4-1; TRBD1 matches at 7 bases. The CDR3 sequence: CASSQPPGQPYNEQFF. In DNA, the CDR3 is TGCGCCAGCAGCCAACCGCCGGGACAGCCTTACAATGAGCAGTTCTTC.